This paragraph covers one TCR beta chain sequence. Its target is not known. The assay was immunoSEQ multiplex PCR, and TCRdb's table has in-frame clones only and misses some. The data contain 20,000 or so clones, 78% of them seen just once; the ten biggest clones take up less than 30%. The data stem from a study of OX40 agonist ivuxolimab in advanced cancers. Overall study results and limits: CD8+ T cells showed, on average, more clonal expansion than CD4+ cells. Low normalized T-cell clonal expansion was also seen in some nonresponders.

This specimen consisted of CD4+ or CD8+ T cells sorted from blood, obtained in a trial of the OX40 agonist ivuxolimab. This sequence was found in an adult with an advanced solid tumor such as melanoma, head and neck, liver or kidney cancer.

The CDR3 DNA follows: TGTGCCAGCAGTTTATTGGTGGCAGAGGGCGGGGGCGCAGATACGCAGTATTTT. Translated, it gives CASSLLVAEGGGADTQYF. This sequence joins TRBV27 and TRBJ2-3; possibly TRBD2 for D (7 bases). V was cut by 1 base and J by 4 bases, with 21 bases left in between. The CDR3 covers 18 residues. The V gene's germline CDR1 is MNHEY and CDR2 SMNVEV (reference sequence).